This TCR beta chain was captured in a study of blood T cell repertoires in COVID-19. Study-wide context: Acute-phase and convalescent COVID-19 samples originated in the United States, Italy and Spain. The analysed material was cDNA or gDNA that came from T cells, B-cell-depleted T cells, or PBMCs.

The CDR3 consists of 14 residues. The junction had 1 base not matched to a gene; V was cut back by 1 base and J by 1 base. CDR1 is MDHEN, CDR2 SYDVKM, per germline. Under the authors' procedure: By means of reference gene primer amplification, nucleated cell counts were estimated. Method: immunoSEQ multiplex PCR; TCRdb's copy keeps in-frame clones and lacks some. V and J calls and clone size are given by that table; D and trimming were obtained from the DNA. The table includes approximately 400,000 clones, around 92% detected once. The specimen sequenced was peripheral blood. The chain links TRBV28 to TRBJ2-7; TRBD1 agrees at 7 bases. The clonotype comes from a man aged 35 to 55 with acute or convalescent COVID-19. The CDR3 DNA follows: TGTGCCAGCAGTTTATCGACAGGGTCCTACGAGCAGTACTTC. This gives the protein CASSLSTGSYEQYF.